The next 21 T cell receptor beta chains were all read from a single sample in a study of human T cells and chemical hapten exposure. Time point here: patch test 1, 2 weeks after DPC sensitization. Treatment specified: therapeutic diphenylcyclopropenone sensitization with weekly scalp DPC. MiXCR was run by TCRdb on the RACE reads, yielding one entry per CDR3 protein. The sample yields around 380,000 distinct CDR3 sequences, 4% to 5.5% seen once. The source material was whole blood, sampled in connection with sensitization to the hapten diphenylcyclopropenone (DPC). The origin of the receptors is a woman aged 50 to 60 with alopecia areata. Some clones in this sample may be carry-over from other donors' samples.

The rearrangement uses TRBV6-2 or TRBV6-3 and TRBJ2-7; 8 bases agree with TRBD1. CDR3 length: 14 amino acids. V shed 4 bases, J shed 3 bases, and the junction held 5 bases outside the gene matches. CDR1 is MNHEY, CDR2 SVGEGT, per germline. CDR3 sequence: CASSSRDRIYEQYF. In DNA, the CDR3 is TGTGCCAGCAGTTCACGGGACAGGATCTACGAGCAGTACTTC.

This clonotype turned up a few times. The chain joins TRBV20-1 to TRBJ2-3; 7 bases are shared with TRBD2. This CDR3 has 15 residues. V dropped 2 bases and J dropped 6; count of bases not matched to a gene: 11. Per germline, CDR1 DFQATT and CDR2 SNEGSKA (reference sequence). The CDR3 here is CSARPAGMDEDTQYF. CDR3 nucleotide sequence: TGCAGTGCTAGACCAGCGGGGATGGATGAGGATACGCAGTATTTT.

The table lists this clonotype with many counts. The V and J genes are TRBV25-1 and TRBJ2-7; 8 bases map to TRBD1. V was clipped by 3 bases and J by 2 bases; unmatched bases: 6. Germline V lookup: CDR1 MGHDK, CDR2 SYGVNS. The CDR3 consists of 15 residues. CDR3: CASSDPTGEPYEQYF. CDR3 DNA sequence: TGTGCCAGCAGTGACCCGACAGGGGAACCCTACGAGCAGTACTTC.

This clonotype appeared many times. The gene calls are TRBV20-1 and TRBJ1-2; D is unresolved. V shed 3 bases and J shed 2 bases, with 7 bases lying between them. Germline CDR1 is DFQATT and CDR2 is SNEGSKA (reference sequence). This CDR3 comprises 12 residues. This chain's CDR3 is CSASRGNYGYTF. The CDR3 DNA follows: TGCAGTGCTAGTAGAGGGAACTATGGCTACACCTTC.

This clonotype was recorded many times. The J gene is TRBJ1-2, the V gene TRBV6-5; possible D gene TRBD1, 5 bases. The CDR3 is 14 amino acids. V was pared by 5 bases and J by 2 bases, with 12 bases between. CDR1 and CDR2 from the germline V gene are MNHEY and SVGAGI. The CDR3 loop is CASSTHEGNYGYTF. The CDR3 coding sequence is TGTGCCAGCAGTACGCACGAGGGGAACTATGGCTACACCTTC.

There are many counts of this clonotype. V usage is TRBV10-3 and J usage is TRBJ1-2, with D maybe TRBD1 (5 bases). V was pared by 6 bases and J by 0 bases, with 20 bases between. The CDR3 spans 17 residues. The V gene's germline CDR1 is ENHRY and CDR2 SYGVKD. CDR3 region: CAIRAATASGPNYGYTF. DNA of the CDR3: TGTGCCATCAGGGCCGCGACAGCCTCCGGACCTAACTATGGCTACACCTTC.

This clonotype was counted ten times or more. The chain couples TRBV6-5 to TRBJ2-3; a possible D gene is TRBD2 (6 bases). The CDR3 totals 13 residues. The V end was cut by 0 bases, the J end by 9 bases, with 10 bases between. Germline V lookup: CDR1 MNHEY, CDR2 SVGAGI. The CDR3 DNA sequence: TGTGCCAGCAGTTACTCGTGGGCGGGGACGCAGTATTTT. Protein product: CASSYSWAGTQYF.

In its sample, this clonotype was seen many times. The chain has TRBV6-6 and TRBJ1-3; D is ambiguous. V was trimmed by 2 bases and J by 4 bases, leaving 18 bases between them. Germline V CDR1 and CDR2: MNHNY, SVGAGI (reference sequence). CDR3 size: 17 residues. The CDR3 sequence is CASSYPTAPHKGNTIYF. The CDR3, as DNA: TGTGCCAGCAGTTACCCGACGGCCCCTCACAAAGGAAACACCATATATTTT.

This clonotype was recorded at least ten times. The chain links TRBV6-6 to TRBJ2-7; TRBD2 matches 9 bases. The J segment lost 4 bases and the V segment lost 6 bases, leaving 4 bases of the junction unmatched. Per germline, CDR1 MNHNY and CDR2 SVGAGI (reference sequence). The CDR3 is made up of 13 amino acids. Here the CDR3 reads CASSRGLAYEQYF. CDR3 DNA sequence: TGTGCCAGCAGCCGCGGACTAGCGTACGAGCAGTACTTC.

The table lists this clonotype with a few counts. Sequence at one end of the junction differs from germline and may be a read error. The chain combines TRBV20-1 with TRBJ1-6, with D uncertain. Per the germline V gene, CDR1 is DFQATT and CDR2 is SNEGSKA (reference sequence). The CDR3 has 17 residues. CDR3 residues: CSARDREGPLYYSPLHF. The DNA for the CDR3 is TGCAGTGCTAGAGATAGAGAAGGGCCCCTCTATTATTCACCCCTCCACTTT.

This clonotype turned up a few times. The chain employs TRBV6-5 and TRBJ1-5; unclear D gene. Germline CDR1 reads MNHEY; CDR2 reads SVGAGI. Trimming took off 3 bases at V and 4 bases at J, with 7 bases between the two ends. The CDR3 is 13 amino acids. CDR3 loop: CASSYWRNQPQHF. The CDR3 DNA reads as TGTGCCAGCAGTTATTGGCGGAATCAGCCCCAGCATTTT.

This clonotype was recorded many times. The CDR3 DNA reads as TGCGCCAGCAGCCCAGCGGGGTTAGATACGCAGTATTTT. Amino acids: CASSPAGLDTQYF. The J gene is TRBJ2-3, the V gene TRBV4-1; TRBD2 aligns across 7 bases. Looked up from germline, CDR1 is MGHRA and CDR2 is YSYEKL. Trimming removed 4 bases from V and 5 bases from J; junction bases left unmatched: 3. The CDR3 loop spans 13 amino acids.

This clonotype was counted at least ten times. The rearrangement joins TRBV5-1 to TRBJ1-2; 7 bases align to TRBD1. The trim removed 4 bases at V and 3 bases at J, leaving 12 bases unmatched. The germline V gene has CDR1 SGHRS and CDR2 YFSETQ. This CDR3 is 16 amino acids long. The CDR3 DNA sequence: TGCGCCAGCAGCACCGACACAGGGGCGTCCCACTATGGCTACACCTTC. It codes for CASSTDTGASHYGYTF.

The chain is built from TRBV27 and TRBJ1-5; 10 bases match TRBD1. The CDR3 extends over 15 amino acids. V shed 8 bases, J shed 3 bases, and the junction held 7 bases outside the gene matches. The germline V gene encodes CDR1 MNHEY and CDR2 SMNVEV (reference sequence). CDR3 sequence reads: CASRDRGRPNQPQHF. Here the CDR3 DNA reads TGTGCCAGCCGGGACAGGGGCCGCCCCAATCAGCCCCAGCATTTT.

This clonotype appeared many times. The chain employs TRBV5-6 and TRBJ1-2, with TRBD1 as a possible D gene (5 bases). V was clipped by 0 bases and J by 6 bases, with 15 bases between them. The CDR3 is 15 amino acids. Looked up from germline, CDR1 is SGHDT and CDR2 is YYEEEE. CDR3 protein: CASSLEQGSSHGYTF. The CDR3 nucleotides read TGTGCCAGCAGCTTGGAGCAGGGAAGCTCTCATGGCTACACCTTC.

The V and J genes are TRBV12-3 or TRBV12-4 and TRBJ1-2, with D hard to call. The ends were cut back, 3 bases at V and 10 bases at J, with 12 bases in the middle. The CDR3 is 12 residues long. The CDR3 DNA is TGTGCCAGCAGTTTCGCCCAGACAAACTACACCTTC. Translation gives CASSFAQTNYTF.

This clonotype was detected a few times. The V and J genes are TRBV25-1 and TRBJ2-7; no firm D call. The CDR3 has 13 amino acids. The V end was cut by 5 bases, the J end by 5 bases, with 13 bases between. Germline values: CDR1 MGHDK, CDR2 SYGVNS. The CDR3 sequence: CASSHREAHEQYF. The CDR3 DNA reads TGTGCCAGCAGTCACAGAGAGGCCCACGAGCAGTACTTC.

This clonotype was picked up a small number of times. The chain combines TRBV12-3 or TRBV12-4 with TRBJ1-4; possible D gene TRBD1, 6 bases. CDR3 length: 15 amino acids. Trimming took off 5 bases at V and 7 bases at J, with 17 bases between the two ends. The CDR3 here is CASSGQQGRREKLFF. The DNA for the CDR3 is TGTGCCAGCAGTGGACAACAGGGAAGACGTGAAAAACTGTTTTTT.

This clonotype was seen a few times. V and J are TRBV29-1 and TRBJ1-2; no firm D call. Germline CDR1 and CDR2: SQVTM and ANQGSEA. The CDR3 loop spans 15 amino acids. The ends were cut back, 4 bases at V and 2 bases at J, with 17 bases in the middle. CDR3 in DNA: TGCAGCGTTGCCGACACGGACTTACTAAACTATGGCTACACCTTC. As protein: CSVADTDLLNYGYTF.

The chain carries TRBV7-6 and TRBJ2-7, with TRBD1 identical over 10 bases. In germline, CDR1 is SGHVS, CDR2 FNYEAQ. This CDR3 has 16 amino acids. J was trimmed by 4 bases and V by 5 bases; bases with no gene match: 11. CDR3 amino acids: CASSEFETGGEYEQYF. The DNA of the CDR3 is TGTGCCAGCAGCGAGTTCGAGACAGGGGGCGAGTACGAGCAGTACTTC.

This clonotype was detected a few times. The gene calls are TRBV7-9 and TRBJ1-6, with no clear D. CDR1 SEHNR and CDR2 FQNEAQ come from the germline V gene (reference sequence). The CDR3 has 12 residues. Trimming took off 2 bases at V and 10 bases at J, with 6 bases between the two ends. CDR3 nucleotide sequence: TGTGCCAGCAGCTTACCAGACTCACCCCTCCACTTT. Its translation: CASSLPDSPLHF.